What follows describes a single T cell receptor beta chain. Its antigen is unknown. The CDR3 totals 12 residues. Germline V gene lookup returns CDR1 DFQATT and CDR2 SNEGSKA (reference sequence). Trimming cost V 5 bases and J 2 bases, with 10 bases left between them. This entry belongs to a study of blood T cells in healthy people across ages. Findings and caveats of the study: Long-lived and aged donors differed, with more naive CD4+ cells and higher diversity in the long-lived.

A second PCR, run for about 7 to 11 cycles, used a sample-barcoded 5' primer plus a J-beta primer mix. TCRdb called the 5' RACE reads again in MiXCR, with one record for every CDR3 protein. The table records about 1.4 million distinct CDR3 sequences, approximately 60% of them present only once. The V call is TRBV20-1, the J call TRBJ2-7; no reliable D call. The sample taken for sequencing was blood. The sequence derives from a young man in good health. The chain's CDR3 is CSAPTPTYEQYF. CDR3 bases: TGCAGTGCTCCGACTCCTACCTACGAGCAGTACTTC.